Presented here are 5 T cell receptor beta chains from one specimen sequenced in a study of shared T cell receptors in the human thymus. The method was immunoSEQ multiplex PCR; TCRdb's version includes in-frame clones alone and lacks a portion of them. Of 720,000 or so clones in the sample, approximately 85% were seen once. The sample was also reused in another study, on human thymus T cells.

Sequencing input: thymocytes. These receptors all come from a girl under two years old with a congenital heart defect.

The V gene is TRBV25-1, the J gene TRBJ1-1, with 8 bases matching TRBD1. Germline V gene sequence: CDR1 MGHDK, CDR2 SYGVNS. This CDR3 has 17 residues. The junction had 13 bases not matched to a gene; V was cut back by 2 bases and J by 5 bases. In nucleotides, the CDR3 is TGTGCCAGCAGTGAACTTAGGACAGGGTTCATGGAGACTGAAGCTTTCTTT. Protein: CASSELRTGFMETEAFF.

This chain connects TRBV7-7 to TRBJ2-7; TRBD2 might be the D (5 bases). The V gene's germline CDR1 is SSHAT and CDR2 FNYEAQ (reference sequence). The CDR3 covers 14 residues. Trimming removed 1 base at V and 5 bases at J, with 12 bases between. The CDR3 coding sequence is TGTGCCAGCAGCTTAGATCGGGGTACTCACGAGCAGTACTTC. Protein sequence: CASSLDRGTHEQYF.

This chain joins TRBV5-6 and TRBJ2-1; 12 nucleotides agree with TRBD2. This CDR3 comprises 17 residues. The V and J ends lost 5 bases and 8 bases, in that order; junction bases with no gene match: 14. Germline V lookup: CDR1 SGHDT, CDR2 YYEEEE. The CDR3 region is CASRSPATSGGCDEQFF. The CDR3 coding sequence is TGTGCCAGCAGGTCCCCTGCGACTAGCGGGGGTTGTGATGAGCAGTTCTTC. Looking up the rest from reference TRBV5-6 and TRBJ2-1 gives the full variable domain: DAGVTQSPTHLIKTRGQQVTLRCSPKSGHDTVSWYQQALGQGPQFIFQYYEEEERQRGNFPDRFSGHQFPNYSSELNVNALLLGDSALYLCASRSPATSGGCDEQFFGPGTRLTVL.

The rearrangement uses TRBV10-2 and TRBJ1-2; TRBD1 matches 8 bases. The CDR3 extends over 14 amino acids. V lost 6 bases, J lost 4 bases, and 7 bases stayed unmatched. Germline V lookup: CDR1 WSHSY, CDR2 SAAADI. The CDR3 reads CASRGADRGYGYTF. Written as DNA, the CDR3 is TGCGCCAGCAGGGGGGCCGACAGGGGCTATGGCTACACCTTC.

The chain is built from TRBV4-1 and TRBJ2-2; 12 bases agree with TRBD2. Germline CDR1 and CDR2: MGHRA and YSYEKL. CDR3 length: 19 amino acids. With 0 bases clipped from V and 0 bases from J, the junction kept 5 bases outside the gene matches. In DNA form, the CDR3 reads TGCGCCAGCAGCCAAGAGTATCCTAGCGGGGGGGCGAACACCGGGGAGCTGTTTTTT. Amino acid sequence: CASSQEYPSGGANTGELFF.